This T cell receptor (beta chain) derives from a study of cytomegalovirus exposure and HLA in healthy donors (dated by TCRdb to between 2016 and 2019). About the full investigation: An earlier analysis of a few hundred of the donors reported 250 to 300 Gb of sequence data and around 110 million unique TCR beta sequences obtained from about 180 million T cells. An early release covering 550 to 700 HLA-typed donors comprised roughly 300 gigabases of sequencing data and tens of millions of unique TCR sequences. Of the 300 to 400 genotyped donors, approximately 83% fell in the genetic ancestry cluster associated with self-reported Caucasian donors. The aim of the study was to test whether cataloging public T cell receptors could identify signatures of past pathogen exposure. The T cell repertoires of 550 to 850 subjects were profiled by immunosequencing and related to cytomegalovirus serostatus. Along with the roughly 670-subject first cohort, a separate validation cohort of around 110 different subjects was used. To predict cytomegalovirus infection status, the study brought together high-throughput TCR immunosequencing, statistical association of individual TCRs with disease status, and machine learning. To study patterns of TCR occurrence, a later analysis re-analyzed previously published TCR beta repertoires from several hundred donors and added high-resolution HLA genotyping. Rather than drawing on any new phenotypic data, the later analysis identified candidate immune exposures from TCR beta sequences and the way those sequences occurred across donors. An earlier analysis of a few hundred of the donors applied high-throughput TCR beta sequencing to assess whether each TCR beta V gene segment acted as functional or pseudogenic. Donor age, sex, ethnicity and CMV serostatus were collected together with the repertoire data. Genome-wide SNP genotypes for about 65% of the 666 donors were used in a later genetic analysis, which treated that subset as a discovery cohort. Every repertoire in the discovery cohort had been generated on one and the same sequencing platform. Both class I and class II loci were covered by HLA typing, at four-digit resolution. The number of typed donors differed by locus: roughly 620-640 for A, B, C, DRB1 and DQB1; approximately 520 for DQA1; 606 for DPA1; and some 430 for DPB1. Because of strong linkage in the cohort, four to six DR-DQ haplotypes were treated as single units for association and clustering. Among several hundred genotyped donors of the cohort, an average of approximately 240,000 unique TCR beta nucleotide sequences was sequenced per donor, of which about 19% were non-productive. Points the paper makes about the study in general: According to a later analysis, most CMV-associated TCR beta chains appeared to be HLA-restricted, and the HLA associations seemed to be driven largely by CMV exposure. The 87-base-pair reads could not distinguish some IMGT-functional V segments, including TRBV6-2 and TRBV6-3, so those segments were excluded. A further reported finding was that TCR beta sequences accurately predicted the HLA-A and HLA-B alleles for most subjects in the first cohort. Broadly in line with IMGT annotations, most TCR beta V segments showed up in productive rearrangements about 87% or about 30% of the time in an earlier analysis of roughly 590 of the donors. Assigning TCR associations to individual alleles was difficult when HLA alleles, especially DR and DQ, strongly co-occurred. According to a later genetic analysis, donors in an Asian-associated ancestry cluster had fewer N-insertions in productive TCRs than the approximately 700-donor mean. For the cohort, immune exposure information was limited to CMV serostatus. In a later analysis, some 18,000 TCR beta sequences were associated with specific HLA alleles at a false discovery rate of 0.05. A total of fewer than 200 TCR beta chains were listed by the study as associated with cytomegalovirus. Presence/absence analyses assumed roughly uniform sequencing depth across donors, an assumption that may not hold. It was suggested by the authors that the approach could potentially be generalized to other disease states and immunological phenotypes. Linkage disequilibrium might explain the correlated functional status among segregating V segments, but an unknown experimental factor could not be ruled out. The cohort was sequenced for TCR beta chains only, and without alpha or paired-chain data the features that could be detected were limited. Because counts were too low, seventeen rarely observed V segments, including chromosome 9 orphons, were left out of the earlier analysis of 587 of the donors. The classifier was reported to diagnose cytomegalovirus status with high specificity and sensitivity in both the original and validation cohorts. A later genetic analysis associated a missense DCLRE1C variant with V-gene and J-gene trimming of TCR beta chains, and an independent cohort replicated the association. In a later analysis, HLA-associated TCR beta chains were found to be more clonally expanded and to have lower generation probabilities than equally common non-associated chains. Most TCR sequences were observed very rarely across donors, whereas some public TCRs were present in many individuals. A cluster of highly shared sequence variants was judged likely to represent a technical artifact of the sequencing pipeline. According to a later analysis, parvovirus B19, influenza, CMV and Epstein-Barr virus appeared linked to several top co-occurrence clusters. In vitro tests confirmed that a few of the cytomegalovirus-associated TCR beta chains recognize cytomegalovirus antigens. In a later analysis, the rate of TCR association differed among HLA loci, with DRB1 alleles having the most associated TCRs and HLA-C alleles having the fewest. HLA typing was unavailable for some donors at each locus, so association tests used only the typed subset.

The cohort comprised around 690 healthy bone marrow donors. At the time of sampling, every cohort member was nominally healthy, though immune exposures that went unrecorded were likely present. The donor tested CMV seropositive, placing the donor among the 289 seropositive members of the cohort. A peripheral blood sample was provided by each donor, and peripheral blood mononuclear cells were used for TCR beta sequencing. The Qiagen DNeasy Blood Extraction Kit was used to extract genomic DNA from the blood cell samples. The CDR3 starts with the cysteine, ends with the phenylalanine, and has 11 residues. Left in the record is the CDR3 DNA by itself, 33 bases read in frame from the first base. The germline V gene supplies CDR1 MDHEN and CDR2 SYDVKM. V is reduced by 11 bases and J by 4 bases, leaving a spacing of 12 bases between them. Libraries were built with the immunoSEQ multiplex PCR assay. A mixture of 60 forward primers for TCR Vbeta segments and 13 reverse primers for TCR Jbeta segments was used in the multiplex PCR. A multiplex PCR assay on genomic DNA amplified the CDR3 region of rearranged TCR beta genes. The Illumina HiSeq System was used to sequence the amplified TCR beta libraries as 87-base-pair reads. In the paper's pipeline: Across the roughly 700 repertoires, a later analysis counted around 80 million unique TCR beta chains, 9 million to 14 million of which were shared by at least two donors. Raw reads were error-corrected and collapsed into unique sequences with a nearest-neighbor algorithm that merged closely related sequences to remove PCR and sequencing errors. V, D and J gene segments were assigned by aligning CDR3 sequences to IMGT reference sequences. For a sequence to be retained, at least a six-nucleotide match to both a V gene segment and a J gene segment was required. A rearrangement counted as productive if the CDR3 had no stop codons and remained in frame with V and J, and every other rearrangement counted as non-productive. Following IMGT convention, CDR3 was defined as the stretch from the second conserved V-encoded cysteine to the conserved J-encoded phenylalanine. The earlier analysis of some 600 of the donors excluded sequences that lacked an unambiguous match to a single V gene segment. In an earlier analysis of several hundred of the donors, V segments were called functional above 56.7% productive rearrangements and were called segregating when the between-donor standard deviation exceeded 5%. A statistical classification framework was developed to diagnose cytomegalovirus status using the catalog of TCR beta chain sequences. In a later analysis, V and J genes were assigned by comparing TCR nucleotide sequences against IMGT/GENE-DB human TR gene sequences. In a later analysis, CDR3 sequences and most-parsimonious VDJ recombination scenarios were assigned using the TCRdist pipeline. A later analysis defined each TCR beta chain by its CDR3 amino acid sequence plus V-gene family, and excluded reads lacking a unique V-gene family. To address suspected cross-contamination and a sequencing artifact, a later analysis removed a few hundred highly shared, low-generation-probability nucleotide sequences. In a later analysis, a clonal expansion index for each public chain was calculated from normalized within-repertoire ranks of inferred template counts. In a later analysis, generation probabilities were computed with a VDJ recombination model fitted to out-of-frame rearrangements, and the resulting probabilities were checked against IGoR. In a later analysis, hypergeometric tests were used to score TCR-TCR, TCR-HLA and TCR-CMV co-occurrence, with a repertoire-size bias correction applied to TCR pairs. A later analysis estimated false discovery rates by permuting HLA or CMV assignments 20 times. In a later analysis, co-occurring TCRs were grouped using DBSCAN, with TCRdist sequence similarity added in when clustering inside HLA-allele-positive subsets. Co-occurrence clustering excluded repertoires with fewer than 30,000 or more than 120,000 public chains, plus five with anomalous nucleotide sharing. TCRdb stores this immuneACCESS table with in-frame sequences only. Part of the clones is absent; in the studies checked, under half of the shortfall reflects unresolved V genes, and no reason is known for the rest. The DNA was the basis for D and trimming; V, J and clone size are from that table. The sample table shows under 150,000 clones, and 75% to 85% are seen once. The ten largest clones capture over 4.5% of the sample.

Details on this clone: Its cognate antigen has yet to be identified. No base quality values were provided; no much bigger clone lies one nucleotide off.

This receptor was identified in a woman between 35 and 50 years old in good health and CMV-seropositive. Sequenced input: PBMCs. The sequence is built from TRBV28 and TRBJ2-7; possibly the D gene is TRBD2, per 5 matching bases. At the DNA level, the sequence is TGTGCCTCCCGGGGTATATACGAGCAGTACTTC. Translation gives CASRGIYEQYF.